This T cell receptor beta chain was observed in a study of blood T cell repertoires in COVID-19. For the study at large: T cells, B-cell-depleted T cells, or PBMCs provided the cDNA or gDNA that served as material.

Trimming stripped 0 bases from V and 8 bases from J, with 10 bases between. CDR3 length: 14 amino acids. Germline CDR1 reads KGHSH; CDR2 reads LQKENI. Cohort placement rested on clinical history that participants reported themselves. Donors of Cohort 3 who recovered were those that had two negative PCRs, clearance, or symptom resolution. In the authors' methods: Amplification of reference gene primers provided the estimated nucleated cell counts. TCRdb keeps only in-frame clones here, not all; method: immunoSEQ multiplex PCR. V, J and clone size derive from that table, while D and trimming were established from the DNA sequence. The sample shows around 300,000 clones, roughly 88% of them seen only once.

Sequences were obtained from PBMCs or T cells enriched from blood (not recorded which). The chain has TRBV18 and TRBJ1-4; possibly TRBD1 for D (5 bases). This receptor was obtained from a woman aged 25-40 years who had recovered from COVID-19. CDR3 amino acids: CASSPPAGGEKLFF. As DNA, the CDR3 is TGTGCCAGCTCACCACCGGCGGGGGGGGAAAAACTGTTTTTT.